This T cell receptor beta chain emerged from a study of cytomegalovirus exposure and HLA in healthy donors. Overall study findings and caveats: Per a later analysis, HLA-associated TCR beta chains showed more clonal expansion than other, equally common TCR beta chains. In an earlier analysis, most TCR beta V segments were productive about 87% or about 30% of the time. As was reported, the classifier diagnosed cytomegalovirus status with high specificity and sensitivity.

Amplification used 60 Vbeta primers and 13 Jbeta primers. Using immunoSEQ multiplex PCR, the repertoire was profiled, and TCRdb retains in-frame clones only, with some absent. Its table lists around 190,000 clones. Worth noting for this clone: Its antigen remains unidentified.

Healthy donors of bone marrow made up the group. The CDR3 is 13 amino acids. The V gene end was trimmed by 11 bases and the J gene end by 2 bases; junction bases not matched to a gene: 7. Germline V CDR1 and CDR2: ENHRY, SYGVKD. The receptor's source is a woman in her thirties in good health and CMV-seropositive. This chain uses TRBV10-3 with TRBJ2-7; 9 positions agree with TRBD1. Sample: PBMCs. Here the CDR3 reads CAAQGAPTYEQYF. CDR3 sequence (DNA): TGTGCCGCACAGGGGGCCCCTACCTACGAGCAGTACTTC.